Only one count was recorded for the clone carrying this TCR beta chain. Trimming shortened V by 5 bases and J by 4 bases, and 7 bases separated the two germline ends. The V gene's germline CDR1 is LNHDA and CDR2 SQIVND (reference sequence). The length of the CDR3 is 12 residues. These data come from a study of cytomegalovirus exposure and HLA in healthy donors. It was with 60 Vbeta and 13 Jbeta primers that the PCR ran. Clones were sequenced by immunoSEQ multiplex PCR, and TCRdb holds only the in-frame ones, with some missing. The profile shows about 190,000 clones, 74% of them singletons. The V and J genes are TRBV19 and TRBJ2-3; D not certain. The receptor comes from a woman aged 25 to 39 in good health and CMV-seropositive. The sample was PBMCs. CDR3 amino acids: CASSPPSDTQYF. The CDR3 nucleotides read TGTGCCAGTAGTCCCCCCTCAGATACGCAGTATTTT.